This T cell receptor beta chain was observed in a study of PD-1 blockade in classical Hodgkin lymphoma. Relapse was seen in all patients after autologous stem cell transplantation, and brentuximab vedotin exposure was variable. Germline V gives CDR1 SSHAT, CDR2 FNYEAQ (reference sequence). The CDR3 has 15 amino acids. The method was immunoSEQ multiplex PCR; TCRdb's version includes in-frame clones alone and lacks a portion of them. The data hold 90,000 to 130,000 clones, with 89% observed a single time. A remark on this clone: The junction departs from germline at one end; a sequencing error may be responsible.

The specimen comprised peripheral blood mononuclear cells (PBMCs), sampled before the second cycle of nivolumab. This TCR was recovered from a human donor with classical Hodgkin lymphoma. The J gene is TRBJ2-5, the V gene TRBV7-7; TRBD2 matches at 10 bases. The CDR3 spells CASSLGLAGVETQYF. CDR3 in DNA: TGTGCTAGCAGCTTAGGGCTAGCGGGAGTAGAGACCCAGTACTTC. The full variable domain, rest sourced from reference TRBV7-7 and TRBJ2-5, is GAGVSQSPRYKVTKRGQDVTLRCDPISSHATLYWYQQALGQGPEFLTYFNYEAQPDKSGLPSDRFSAERPEGSISTLTIQRTEQRDSAMYRCASSLGLAGVETQYFGPGTRLLVL.